Following are 11 T cell receptor beta chains from one sample sequenced in a study of blood T cell repertoires in COVID-19. Profiling relied on immunoSEQ multiplex PCR, and the TCRdb table lists in-frame clones only, not all of them. Of fewer than 200,000 clones listed, around four fifths are singletons. The sample consisted of PBMCs or T cells enriched from blood (not recorded which). The source of these receptors is a woman in her forties or fifties in a cohort exposed to, infected with or recovered from COVID-19 (not recorded which).

V and J are TRBV20-1 and TRBJ1-2; no reliable D call. This CDR3 has 13 amino acids. Germline assignment: CDR1 DFQATT and CDR2 SNEGSKA (reference sequence). The V end was cut by 3 bases, the J end by 4 bases, with 12 bases between. The DNA of the CDR3 is TGCAGTGCTAGTTCAGGAGGGATCTATGGCTACACCTTC. Its protein is CSASSGGIYGYTF.

The rearrangement links TRBV27 to TRBJ1-5; 8 positions match TRBD1. Per germline, CDR1 MNHEY and CDR2 SMNVEV (reference sequence). V shed 4 bases, J shed 0 bases, and the junction held 11 bases outside the gene matches. CDR3 size: 18 residues. The CDR3 region is CASSSTLPGGASNQPQHF. The CDR3 coding sequence is TGTGCCAGCAGTTCCACCCTCCCAGGGGGCGCTAGCAATCAGCCCCAGCATTTT.

The chain couples TRBV7-3 to TRBJ1-6; possibly TRBD1 for D (5 bases). V lost 3 bases to trimming and J lost 7 bases, with 16 bases between them. The CDR3 has 16 amino acids. Germline V gives CDR1 SGHTA, CDR2 FQGTGA. This CDR3 is CASSLGGSPKNSPLHF. CDR3 in DNA: TGTGCCAGCAGCTTGGGGGGATCGCCGAAAAATTCACCCCTCCACTTT.

V is TRBV5-1 and J is TRBJ1-3; D is uncertain. Looked up from germline, CDR1 is SGHRS and CDR2 is YFSETQ. The CDR3 extends over 17 amino acids. V was clipped by 0 bases and J by 0 bases, with 13 bases between them. The CDR3 protein is CASSLGNNINSGNTIYF. The CDR3 nucleotides read TGCGCCAGCAGCTTGGGTAATAATATTAACTCTGGAAACACCATATATTTT.

The CDR3 protein is CASSLFGAGANVLTF. The CDR3, as DNA: TGTGCCAGCAGTTTATTCGGGGCTGGGGCCAACGTCCTGACTTTC. The chain uses TRBV28 and TRBJ2-6, with D possibly being TRBD2 (5 bases). The V end was cut by 1 base, the J end by 2 bases, with 6 bases between. Germline V gene data show CDR1 as MDHEN and CDR2 as SYDVKM. The CDR3 extends over 15 amino acids.

V gene TRBV5-5 combines with J gene TRBJ1-5; D unresolved. Germline CDR1 SGHKS, CDR2 YYEKEE (reference sequence). V was clipped by 0 bases and J by 7 bases, with 8 bases between them. The CDR3 length is 13 residues. CDR3 bases: TGTGCCAGCAGCTTGGGGGCTTGGCAGCCCCAGCATTTT. Encoded protein: CASSLGAWQPQHF.

The chain links TRBV10-3 to TRBJ1-1, with TRBD1 identical over 7 bases. V trimming: 6 bases; J trimming: 1 base; junction bases outside the gene matches: 2. The germline CDR1 and CDR2 sequences are ENHRY and SYGVKD. The CDR3 length is 13 residues. This chain's CDR3 is CAIRWDRNTEAFF. CDR3 DNA: TGTGCCATCAGGTGGGACAGGAACACTGAAGCTTTCTTT.

The V gene is TRBV6-5, the J gene TRBJ1-1, with D maybe TRBD1 (6 bases). Germline V CDR1 and CDR2: MNHEY, SVGAGI. V lost 10 bases to trimming and J lost 1 base, with 13 bases between them. The CDR3 is made up of 13 amino acids. CDR3 amino acids: CATLQGKNTEAFF. CDR3 nucleotides: TGTGCCACTCTACAGGGAAAGAACACTGAAGCTTTCTTT.

The rearrangement links TRBV10-3 to TRBJ1-2; 7 bases line up with TRBD1. The CDR3 extends over 14 amino acids. The V segment lost 6 bases and the J segment 8 bases; nucleotides outside the gene matches: 12. Germline assignment: CDR1 ENHRY and CDR2 SYGVKD. This CDR3 reads CAISELGQGEGYTF. CDR3 nucleotides: TGTGCCATCAGCGAATTAGGGCAGGGGGAAGGCTACACCTTC.

The table lists this clone with a few counts. This rearrangement joins TRBV28 to TRBJ1-5; 7 bases are a match to TRBD1. This CDR3 has 18 residues. Trimming at V came to 4 bases and at J to 6 bases, leaving 18 bases not matched to a gene. From germline, CDR1 is MDHEN and CDR2 SYDVKM. The CDR3 sequence: CASSSTWDSSSLSQPQHF. The CDR3 DNA is TGTGCCAGCAGTTCTACATGGGACAGCAGTTCTCTCAGTCAGCCCCAGCATTTT.

CDR3 region: CASSPRRQGKNTEAFF. CDR3 sequence (DNA): TGTGCCAGCTCCCCTCGACGACAGGGGAAGAACACTGAAGCTTTCTTT. This chain joins TRBV18 and TRBJ1-1, with 8 nucleotides matching TRBD1. The CDR3 is 16 residues long. The ends lost 6 bases at V and 1 base at J; junction bases unmatched: 10. Germline V lookup: CDR1 KGHSH, CDR2 LQKENI.